There are a few counts of the clone carrying this TCR beta chain. No antigen is known for it. This sample is part of a study of identical twins. CDR3 length: 12 amino acids. Trimming stripped 2 bases from V and 14 bases from J, with 14 bases between. Germline V gives CDR1 MGHDK, CDR2 SYGVNS. Via MiXCR, TCRdb re-called the 5' RACE reads, giving one row per CDR3 protein. This table has roughly 250,000 distinct CDR3 sequences, roughly 7% appearing once. Study-wide results and caveats: Researchers reported excess low generation probability among twin-shared out-of-frame alpha sequences.

The sample also formed part of further work on yellow fever vaccine responses in identical twins. That report adds: Each twin's T cell response to the vaccine was reported to look partly convergent and partly personalized.

This receptor was identified in a woman aged 18-35 years in good health. Sequenced input: memory (CD45RO+) T cells sorted from blood. The V and J genes are TRBV25-1 and TRBJ2-3; TRBD1 or TRBD2 may be the D gene (5 bases each). The CDR3 bases are TGTGCCAGCAGTGAACCCCAGGGAGTGGGGTATTTT. Translating it yields CASSEPQGVGYF.